Here is one T cell receptor (beta chain) with its context. Its antigen specificity is not known. Base-call qualities are not available, and no considerably larger clone is one nucleotide away. V is shortened by 2 bases, J by 1 base, and the region joining them spans 12 bases. The CDR3 holds 16 amino acids from the cysteine to the phenylalanine. Only CDR3 DNA remains: 48 bases, in frame from the first base. For CDR1 and CDR2, the germline V gene lists SGHTA and FQGNSA. Collaborating institutions collected whole blood in K2EDTA tubes following their own protocols. For TCRbeta analysis, collaborators shipped samples as frozen whole blood, isolated PBMCs, or DNA extracted from either of those sample types. This sample stems from a study of blood T cell repertoires in COVID-19 (dated by TCRdb to about 2020). Concerning the study at large: Samples from collaborators originated in the United States, Italy and Spain and spanned both the acute and convalescent phases of COVID-19. The prospective study material was composed of cDNA or gDNA derived from T cells, B-cell-depleted T cells, or PBMCs. Subjects who had been exposed to COVID-19, were actively infected with it, or had recovered from it provided the deeply sampled blood TCRbeta repertoires that made up the dataset. The repertoires were released in a freely available public database intended as a resource for research on the immune response to SARS-CoV-2. Samples were obtained from the ongoing ImmuneRACE study (first 160 participants) and from about 1,300 subjects provided by 6 global collaborators. Sample metadata almost always included a de-identified subject ID, COVID-19 status, age in years and sex. Where HLA class I and class II types were available, the types were taken from metadata supplied by the sample provider, not from assay-based typing.

The full study reports these points: How much clinical and demographic metadata was included differed by source and by participant, and the metadata was provided uncurated.

TCRbeta CDR3 regions were amplified from genomic DNA by means of the immunoSEQ Assay, a bias-controlled multiplex PCR. On the authors' methods: Nucleated cell counts per sample were estimated from amplification of reference gene primers within the assay. Sequence reads were collapsed and filtered to measure the absolute abundance of every unique TCRbeta CDR3 rearrangement. For each sample, productive Simpson clonality was calculated as the square root of Simpson's diversity index across productive rearrangements. The immuneACCESS repertoire file appears here via TCRdb, limited to in-frame rearrangements. These files lack a portion of the clones; in checked studies, under half of the deficit traces to unresolved V genes, and the cause of the others is not known. From that table come the V and J calls and clone size; the DNA was used to work out D and trimming. The table for this sample lists roughly 78,000 clones; around 90% of them were counted only once. The top ten clones comprise over 25% of the sample.

This sequence uses TRBV7-2 and TRBJ1-5; 6 matching bases give a weak D call of TRBD1. This TCR derives from a man between 50 and 59 years old with acute or convalescent COVID-19. Sequencing used peripheral blood. The CDR3 protein sequence reads: CASSLRGSGSNQPQHF. The DNA sequence reads TGTGCCAGCAGCTTAAGGGGGAGTGGGAGCAATCAGCCCCAGCATTTT. The variable domain in full, with residues beyond the CDR3 obtained from the reference TRBV7-2 and TRBJ1-5 genes, is GAGVSQSPSNKVTEKGKDVELRCDPISGHTALYWYRQSLGQGLEFLIYFQGNSAPDKSGLPSDRFSAERTGGSVSTLTIQRTQQEDSAVYLCASSLRGSGSNQPQHFGDGTRLSIL.